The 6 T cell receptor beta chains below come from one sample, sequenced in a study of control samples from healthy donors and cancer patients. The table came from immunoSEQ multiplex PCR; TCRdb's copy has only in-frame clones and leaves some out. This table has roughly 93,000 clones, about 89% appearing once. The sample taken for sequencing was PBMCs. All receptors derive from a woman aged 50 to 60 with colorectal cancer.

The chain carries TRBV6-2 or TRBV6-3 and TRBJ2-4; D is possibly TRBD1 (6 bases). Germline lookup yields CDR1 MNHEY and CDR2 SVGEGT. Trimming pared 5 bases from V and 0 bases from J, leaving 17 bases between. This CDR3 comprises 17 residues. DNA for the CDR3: TGTGCCAGCAGTCCCCCGCGGCAGGGGATAGCCAAAAACATTCAGTACTTC. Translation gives CASSPPRQGIAKNIQYF.

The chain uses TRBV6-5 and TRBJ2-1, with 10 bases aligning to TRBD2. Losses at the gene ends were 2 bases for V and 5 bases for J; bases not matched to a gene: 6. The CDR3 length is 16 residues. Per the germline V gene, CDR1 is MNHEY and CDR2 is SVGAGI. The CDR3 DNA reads TGTGCCAGCAGTTACCCCGGGACTAGCGTCAACAATGAGCAGTTCTTC. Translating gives CASSYPGTSVNNEQFF.

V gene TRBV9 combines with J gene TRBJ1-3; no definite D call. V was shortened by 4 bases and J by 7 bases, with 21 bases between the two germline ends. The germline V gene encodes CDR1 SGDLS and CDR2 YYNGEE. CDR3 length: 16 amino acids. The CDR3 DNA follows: TGTGCCAGCAGCCCCTATTGGCAAGCTTCTCATAACACCATATATTTT. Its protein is CASSPYWQASHNTIYF.

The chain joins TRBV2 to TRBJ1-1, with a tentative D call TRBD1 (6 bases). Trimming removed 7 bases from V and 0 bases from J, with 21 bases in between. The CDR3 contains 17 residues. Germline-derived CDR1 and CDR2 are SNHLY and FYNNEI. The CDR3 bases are TGTGCCAGCAATGTGGACACAGGGAAACACCTGAACACTGAAGCTTTCTTT. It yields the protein CASNVDTGKHLNTEAFF. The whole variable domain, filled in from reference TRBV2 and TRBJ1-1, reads EPEVTQTPSHQVTQMGQEVILRCVPISNHLYFYWYRQILGQKVEFLVSFYNNEISEKSEIFDDQFSVERPDGSNFTLKIRSTKLEDSAMYFCASNVDTGKHLNTEAFFGQGTRLTVV.

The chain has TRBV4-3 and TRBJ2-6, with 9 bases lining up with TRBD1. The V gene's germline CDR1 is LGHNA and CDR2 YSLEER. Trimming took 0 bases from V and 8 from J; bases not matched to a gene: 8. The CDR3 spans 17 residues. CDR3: CASSQELGQGRTNVLTF. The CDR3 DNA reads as TGCGCCAGCAGCCAAGAATTGGGACAGGGTAGAACCAACGTCCTGACTTTC.

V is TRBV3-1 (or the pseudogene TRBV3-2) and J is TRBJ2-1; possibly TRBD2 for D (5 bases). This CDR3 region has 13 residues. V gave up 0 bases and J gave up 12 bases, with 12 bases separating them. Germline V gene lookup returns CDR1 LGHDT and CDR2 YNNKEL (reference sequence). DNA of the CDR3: TGTGCCAGCAGCCAAGAAGGGCGGGCCCGGCAGTTCTTC. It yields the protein CASSQEGRARQFF.